Each of the 29 T cell receptor beta chains below was sequenced from the same sample in a study of blood T cells in healthy people across ages. Then a second PCR, running about 6 to 12 cycles, was carried out with a sample-barcoded 5' primer and a J-beta primer mix. TCRdb re-called the 5' RACE reads through MiXCR, storing one row per CDR3 protein. In the table there are roughly 2 million distinct CDR3 sequences, 40% to 55% of which are singletons. The specimen sequenced was blood. The receptors were sampled from a woman between 35 and 50 years old in good health.

The chain couples TRBV7-8 to TRBJ2-4, with 9 bases matching TRBD2. The tail of the sequence fits TRBJ2-5 better, so the J call may be wrong. From germline, CDR1 is SGHVS and CDR2 FQNEAQ. CDR3 size: 18 residues. This CDR3 is CASSLFNVAGAKRETQYF. CDR3 nucleotides: TGTGCCAGCAGCCTCTTTAACGTAGCGGGGGCCAAACGAGAGACCCAGTACTTC.

The chain recombines TRBV7-2 with TRBJ2-1, with a weak D call TRBD2 (6 bases). V was cut by 1 base and J by 2 bases, with 15 bases left in between. Germline V gene sequence: CDR1 SGHTA, CDR2 FQGNSA. This CDR3 contains 17 residues. The CDR3 protein is CASSLGSAGSPYNEQFF. CDR3 bases: TGTGCCAGCAGCTTAGGGTCAGCGGGCTCCCCCTACAATGAGCAGTTCTTC.

The rearrangement links TRBV20-1 to TRBJ1-1; D unclear. V shed 0 bases and J shed 1 base, with 12 bases lying between them. CDR3 length: 15 residues. Germline CDR1 is DFQATT and CDR2 is SNEGSKA (reference sequence). For the CDR3, the DNA is TGCAGTGCTAGAGATCCTGGAGGGTGGAACACTGAAGCTTTCTTT. This codes for CSARDPGGWNTEAFF.

The chain links TRBV28 to TRBJ2-1; 9 bases agree with TRBD2. The germline V gene has CDR1 MDHEN and CDR2 SYDVKM. This CDR3 has 15 amino acids. V was clipped by 6 bases and J by 7 bases; unmatched bases: 10. The CDR3 DNA reads as TGTGCCAGCAGCGTGAGGCGGGGGGGCCAGAATGAGCAGTTCTTC. Translating it yields CASSVRRGGQNEQFF.

J is TRBJ1-2 and V is TRBV7-2; D is possibly TRBD1 (6 bases). V was pared by 5 bases and J by 2 bases, with 12 bases between. The CDR3 sequence is 14 residues long. The V gene's germline CDR1 is SGHTA and CDR2 FQGNSA. As DNA, the CDR3 is TGTGCCAGCAGCCCGGCTACAGGGAACTATGGCTACACCTTC. It specifies CASSPATGNYGYTF.

This clonotype was detected a few times. The rearrangement uses TRBV7-9 and TRBJ2-7; 10 nucleotides match TRBD2. Germline V CDR1 and CDR2: SEHNR, FQNEAQ (reference sequence). V shed 5 bases and J 2 bases; nucleotides not matched to a gene: 9. The CDR3 is 16 residues long. This chain's CDR3 is CASSTPLAGAPYEQYF. The DNA for the CDR3 is TGTGCCAGCAGCACACCCCTAGCGGGGGCCCCCTACGAGCAGTACTTC.

This clonotype was found once. The chain employs TRBV29-1 and TRBJ2-7, with D possibly matching TRBD1 (5 bases). The CDR3 loop spans 13 amino acids. From germline, CDR1 is SQVTM and CDR2 ANQGSEA. V lost 6 bases and J lost 4, with 16 bases in between. This chain's CDR3 is CSVQDGQNYEQYF. CDR3 sequence (DNA): TGCAGCGTACAGGACGGCCAGAATTACGAGCAGTACTTC.

The CDR3 nucleotides read TGCAGTGCTAGCCGATACGGGACAGGGGGAGACTACGAGCAGTACTTC. It translates to CSASRYGTGGDYEQYF. The rearrangement links TRBV20-1 to TRBJ2-7, with TRBD1 matching 11 bases. CDR3 length: 16 amino acids. J gave up 3 bases and V 3 bases, and 10 bases lay outside the gene matches. Per germline, CDR1 DFQATT and CDR2 SNEGSKA (reference sequence).

The chain couples TRBV28 to TRBJ2-7; 11 bases are shared with TRBD1. Germline V gene sequence: CDR1 MDHEN, CDR2 SYDVKM. The V and J ends lost 7 bases and 4 bases, in that order; junction bases with no gene match: 9. This CDR3 has 15 residues. CDR3 DNA: TGTGCCAGCATGAGGCGGGACAGGGGGTCTTACGAGCAGTACTTC. Residues: CASMRRDRGSYEQYF.

This clonotype has just a few counts. V gene TRBV6-5 combines with J gene TRBJ1-4; D not certain. The CDR3 is 18 residues long. CDR1 MNHEY and CDR2 SVGAGI come from the germline V gene. Trimming took off 0 bases at V and 0 bases at J, with 14 bases between the two ends. The CDR3 protein is CASSYSLLRGATNEKLFF. The CDR3 nucleotides read TGTGCCAGCAGTTACTCGCTTCTTCGGGGAGCAACTAATGAAAAACTGTTTTTT.

In this sample, this clonotype turned up many times. The chain combines TRBV27 with TRBJ2-5, with 9 bases matching TRBD1. Germline V gene lookup returns CDR1 MNHEY and CDR2 SMNVEV (reference sequence). Trimming cost V 3 bases and J 7 bases; bases outside gene matches: 9. CDR3 size: 15 residues. The CDR3 DNA follows: TGTGCCAGCAGTTTTCGGACAGGGGAGAGGGGGACCCAGTACTTC. As protein: CASSFRTGERGTQYF.

The chain recombines TRBV12-3 or TRBV12-4 with TRBJ1-1; 12 nucleotides line up with TRBD1. The CDR3 extends over 14 amino acids. The ends lost 7 bases at V and 4 bases at J; junction bases unmatched: 4. The CDR3 DNA reads as TGTGCCAGCACCCCGGGACAGGGGGCCACTGAAGCTTTCTTT. Its translation is CASTPGQGATEAFF.

The chain joins TRBV12-3 or TRBV12-4 to TRBJ2-3; D may be TRBD2 (5 bases). The CDR3 has 14 amino acids. Trimming stripped 6 bases from V and 4 bases from J, with 14 bases between. CDR3 protein: CASSREMSSDTQYF. The CDR3 region has the DNA TGTGCCAGCAGCCGGGAAATGAGTTCAGATACGCAGTATTTT.

The chain links TRBV7-2 to TRBJ2-3; 9 bases fit TRBD2. This CDR3 comprises 17 residues. The V segment lost 5 bases and the J segment 2 bases; nucleotides outside the gene matches: 11. From germline, CDR1 is SGHTA and CDR2 FQGNSA. CDR3 DNA: TGTGCCAGCAGCATTATGTCGAGCGGGGGGTACACAGATACGCAGTATTTT. Amino acid sequence: CASSIMSSGGYTDTQYF.

This sequence joins TRBV6-2 or TRBV6-3 and TRBJ2-5; 8 nucleotides match TRBD1. From germline, CDR1 is MNHEY and CDR2 SVGEGT. Trimming cost V 5 bases and J 6 bases; bases outside gene matches: 11. CDR3 length equals 15 residues. Here the CDR3 reads CASSIGTGLPKTQYF. The CDR3 coding sequence is TGTGCCAGCAGTATCGGGACAGGCCTGCCAAAGACCCAGTACTTC.

The chain carries TRBV20-1 and TRBJ2-1; D is unclear. Germline lookup yields CDR1 DFQATT and CDR2 SNEGSKA (reference sequence). The CDR3 is 13 residues long. V was shortened by 3 bases and J by 8 bases, with 14 bases between the two germline ends. DNA of the CDR3: TGCAGTGCTAGTGAAGCGCCAGTAGATGAGCAGTTCTTC. Translation: CSASEAPVDEQFF.

This clonotype has a handful of counts. The chain employs TRBV29-1 and TRBJ2-5; the match to TRBD1 covers 7 bases. Germline V CDR1 and CDR2: SQVTM, ANQGSEA. CDR3 length equals 13 residues. Trimming took 7 bases from V and 1 from J; bases not matched to a gene: 6. The CDR3 region is CSANPGGQETQYF. CDR3 nucleotide sequence: TGCAGCGCCAACCCAGGGGGCCAAGAGACCCAGTACTTC.

CDR3 sequence: CATSAPIAGPQETQYF. The CDR3 bases are TGTGCCACCAGTGCGCCCATAGCGGGACCCCAAGAGACCCAGTACTTC. The genes are TRBV24-1 and TRBJ2-5; 8 nucleotides line up with TRBD2. The germline V gene encodes CDR1 KGHDR and CDR2 SFDVKD. Unmatched junction bases numbered 8, after V lost 5 bases and J lost 1 base. The CDR3 extends over 16 amino acids.

This chain connects TRBV29-1 to TRBJ2-5, with D perhaps TRBD2 (6 bases). With 0 bases removed from V and 9 bases from J, the gap between germline ends came to 17 bases. CDR1 and CDR2 (germline): SQVTM, ANQGSEA. This CDR3 contains 14 residues. DNA for the CDR3: TGCAGCGTTGAAGATCAAAGGGTTAGGGAGGCCCAGTACTTC. This codes for CSVEDQRVREAQYF.

This chain connects TRBV10-3 to TRBJ1-1, with 10 bases matching TRBD1. V was clipped by 6 bases and J by 6 bases; unmatched bases: 1. The germline gives CDR1 ENHRY, CDR2 SYGVKD. The CDR3 runs 12 residues. As DNA, the CDR3 is TGTGCCATCAGCGGGACAGGGGCTGAAGCTTTCTTT. Translation gives CAISGTGAEAFF.

The chain recombines TRBV4-1 with TRBJ2-2; D assignment may be TRBD1 or TRBD2 (7 bases each). This CDR3 is built from 20 residues. Trimming cost V 3 bases and J 8 bases, with 31 bases left between them. CDR1 and CDR2 from the germline V gene are MGHRA and YSYEKL. The CDR3 coding sequence is TGCGCCAGCAGCCACCTCCTACTCAGGGAGGGGGCTCGGATTTCTGGGGAGCTGTTTTTT. Amino acid sequence: CASSHLLLREGARISGELFF.

The sample holds one count of this clonotype. The chain is built from TRBV9 and TRBJ2-5, with D possibly called TRBD1 or TRBD2 (5 bases each). Trimming shortened V by 1 base and J by 4 bases, and 14 bases separated the two germline ends. This CDR3 comprises 15 residues. CDR1 and CDR2 from the germline V gene are SGDLS and YYNGEE. The CDR3 sequence: CASSVSARDLETQYF. The CDR3, as DNA: TGTGCCAGCAGCGTAAGTGCCCGGGACCTAGAGACCCAGTACTTC.

The gene calls are TRBV6-6 and TRBJ1-4; unclear D gene. Between the trimmed V and J ends, which lost 2 bases and 0 bases, there was a span of 7 bases. From germline, CDR1 is MNHNY and CDR2 SVGAGI (reference sequence). The CDR3 consists of 15 residues. CDR3 residues: CASSYASPTNEKLFF. CDR3 DNA: TGTGCCAGCAGTTACGCCTCACCAACTAATGAAAAACTGTTTTTT.

Points on this clonotype: One junction end disagrees with the germline gene, perhaps due to a read error. The chain carries TRBV4-3 and TRBJ2-5, with D perhaps TRBD2 (7 bases). The J call may be incorrect, as the DNA end agrees better with TRBJ2-7. Germline values: CDR1 LGHNA, CDR2 YSLEER. This CDR3 region has 16 residues. CDR3 sequence (DNA): TGCGTCAGCAGCCAAGACCGAGGGGGGGTACCGTACGAGCAGTACTTC. This codes for CVSSQDRGGVPYEQYF.

J is TRBJ2-7 and V is TRBV7-9; D is unresolved. CDR1 SEHNR and CDR2 FQNEAQ come from the germline V gene (reference sequence). The CDR3 totals 13 residues. V was trimmed by 4 bases and J by 6 bases, leaving 13 bases between them. The CDR3 region is CASSSLATSEQYF. CDR3 sequence (DNA): TGTGCCAGCAGCTCTCTCGCGACGAGCGAGCAGTACTTC.

This chain joins TRBV12-3 or TRBV12-4 and TRBJ1-2, with 8 bases lining up with TRBD1. The V gene end was trimmed by 11 bases and the J gene end by 4 bases; junction bases not matched to a gene: 15. CDR3 size: 15 residues. The CDR3 loop reads CALSGGRDNLYGYTF. The CDR3 nucleotides read TGTGCCTTATCAGGGGGCAGGGACAACCTCTATGGCTACACCTTC.

V usage is TRBV9 and J usage is TRBJ2-3; 10 bases agree with TRBD2. The J segment lost 8 bases and the V segment lost 4 bases, leaving 4 bases of the junction unmatched. Per germline, CDR1 SGDLS and CDR2 YYNGEE. This CDR3 contains 13 residues. CDR3 bases: TGTGCCAGCAGCCTACGGACTAGCGGTACGCAGTATTTT. Amino acids: CASSLRTSGTQYF.

This clonotype was seen only a few times. The chain carries TRBV6-5 and TRBJ1-6, with 7 bases matching TRBD1. Germline trimming cut 4 bases from V and 9 bases from J; bases unmatched to any gene: 12. The germline CDR1 and CDR2 sequences are MNHEY and SVGAGI. There are 16 residues in the CDR3. CDR3: CASSFGGDRDSSPLHF. Here the CDR3 DNA reads TGTGCCAGCAGTTTTGGGGGCGACAGGGACAGTTCACCCCTCCACTTT.

V gene TRBV4-2 combines with J gene TRBJ1-2, with TRBD1 identical over 7 bases. This CDR3 is 16 amino acids long. Germline V gives CDR1 LGHNA, CDR2 YNFKEQ. After removal of 3 bases from V and 2 bases from J, the junction contained 9 bases not matched to a gene. CDR3 region: CASSQLGDRVNYGYTF. The CDR3 bases are TGTGCCAGCAGCCAGTTGGGAGACAGGGTCAACTATGGCTACACCTTC.